One and the same sample provided the 29 T cell receptor beta chains below, sequenced in a study of blood T cell repertoires in COVID-19. The method was immunoSEQ multiplex PCR; TCRdb's version includes in-frame clones alone and lacks a portion of them. The sample includes a few hundred thousand clones, approximately 85% seen only once; the top ten take 4.3%. Sequencing was performed on PBMCs or T cells enriched from blood (not recorded which). These receptors came from a woman aged 25 to 39 who had recovered from COVID-19.

V gene TRBV11-2 combines with J gene TRBJ1-4, with D maybe TRBD1 (6 bases). Germline CDR1 and CDR2: SGHAT and FQNNGV. The CDR3 runs to 15 residues. V lost 4 bases and J 7 bases, leaving 16 bases between the germline ends. The CDR3 loop reads CASSYKGGLSEKLFF. The CDR3 DNA is TGTGCCAGCAGCTATAAGGGGGGGCTAAGTGAAAAACTGTTTTTT.

The chain combines TRBV19 with TRBJ2-7, with TRBD2 matching over 8 bases. Per germline, CDR1 LNHDA and CDR2 SQIVND (reference sequence). The CDR3 length is 15 residues. The V gene end was trimmed by 3 bases and the J gene end by 2 bases; junction bases not matched to a gene: 6. In DNA, the CDR3 is TGTGCCAGTAGTATTTCTCTAGCGGGTGCCTACGAGCAGTACTTC. This gives the protein CASSISLAGAYEQYF.

This clone was recorded once. The J gene is TRBJ2-7, the V gene TRBV29-1; D unclear. The germline V and J ends were trimmed by 4 bases and 4 bases, with 8 bases remaining between them. Germline V gene lookup returns CDR1 SQVTM and CDR2 ANQGSEA. The CDR3 is 11 residues long. This chain's CDR3 is CSVGEIYEQYF. CDR3 nucleotides: TGCAGCGTTGGCGAGATTTACGAGCAGTACTTC.

The chain employs TRBV9 and TRBJ1-4; D is perhaps TRBD1 (5 bases). The CDR3 runs to 14 residues. Germline lookup yields CDR1 SGDLS and CDR2 YYNGEE. Trimming removed 1 base at V and 8 bases at J, with 12 bases between. The CDR3 nucleotides read TGTGCCAGCAGCGTAAGTGTGGAGGGGGAAAAACTGTTTTTT. Amino acids: CASSVSVEGEKLFF.

This clone was detected only a few times. This chain links TRBV9 with TRBJ1-5; unclear D gene. The length of the CDR3 is 13 residues. Trimming cost V 4 bases and J 4 bases, with 9 bases left between them. Germline values: CDR1 SGDLS, CDR2 YYNGEE. CDR3 nucleotide sequence: TGTGCCAGCAGCTTCACTGCAAATCAGCCCCAGCATTTT. Its protein is CASSFTANQPQHF. Variable domain in full (rest from reference TRBV9 and TRBJ1-5): DSGVTQTPKHLITATGQRVTLRCSPRSGDLSVYWYQQSLDQGLQFLIQYYNGEERAKGNILERFSAQQFPDLHSELNLSSLELGDSALYFCASSFTANQPQHFGDGTRLSIL.

The chain is built from TRBV6-5 and TRBJ1-1; no definite D call. The CDR3 is 14 residues long. The V end lost 6 bases, the J end lost 3 bases, and 14 bases lay between the germline ends. Germline V gives CDR1 MNHEY, CDR2 SVGAGI. The CDR3 here is CASSPAPRDTEAFF. The CDR3 DNA reads TGTGCCAGCAGCCCAGCCCCCCGGGACACTGAAGCTTTCTTT.

The chain uses TRBV5-5 and TRBJ2-7; 8 nucleotides align to TRBD1. The ends lost 6 bases at V and 3 bases at J; junction bases unmatched: 20. This CDR3 contains 18 residues. In germline, CDR1 is SGHKS, CDR2 YYEKEE (reference sequence). CDR3 in DNA: TGTGCCAGCAACCTACCGGGACAGGACCTGTCGAGGATCTACGAGCAGTACTTC. As protein: CASNLPGQDLSRIYEQYF.

The sample holds one count of this clone. The genes are TRBV5-8 and TRBJ2-3; TRBD2 matches 14 bases. J lost 5 bases, V lost 2 bases, and 7 bases had no gene match. The CDR3 covers 17 residues. CDR1 and CDR2 from the germline V gene are SGHTS and YDEGEE. The CDR3 is CASSLRLAGGREDTQYF. The CDR3 DNA follows: TGTGCCAGCAGCTTAAGACTAGCGGGAGGGCGAGAAGATACGCAGTATTTT.

The chain is built from TRBV10-3 and TRBJ2-1; 10 positions match TRBD2. CDR1 ENHRY and CDR2 SYGVKD come from the germline V gene. The CDR3 covers 18 residues. With 8 bases clipped from V and 0 bases from J, the junction kept 13 bases outside the gene matches. CDR3 protein: CAIGRSGGRPHSYNEQFF. CDR3 nucleotide sequence: TGTGCCATCGGGCGTAGCGGGGGGCGTCCCCACTCCTACAATGAGCAGTTCTTC.

The chain joins TRBV28 to TRBJ1-2; no definite D call. From germline, CDR1 is MDHEN and CDR2 SYDVKM. This CDR3 comprises 9 residues. V was trimmed by 10 bases and J by 5 bases, leaving 5 bases between them. The CDR3 spells CATGYGYTF. DNA for the CDR3: TGTGCCACCGGTTATGGCTACACCTTC.

V usage is TRBV27 and J usage is TRBJ1-4; possibly TRBD1 for D (6 bases). Trimming removed 8 bases at V and 3 bases at J, with 10 bases between. Germline-derived CDR1 and CDR2 are MNHEY and SMNVEV (reference sequence). The length of the CDR3 is 13 residues. This CDR3 reads CASQGLANEKLFF. Written as DNA, the CDR3 is TGTGCCAGCCAGGGGTTAGCTAATGAAAAACTGTTTTTT. The variable domain in full, with the rest retrieved from reference TRBV27 and TRBJ1-4, is EAQVTQNPRYLITVTGKKLTVTCSQNMNHEYMSWYRQDPGLGLRQIYYSMNVEVTDKGDVPEGYKVSRKEKRNFPLILESPSPNQTSLYFCASQGLANEKLFFGSGTQLSVL.

The chain joins TRBV19 to TRBJ1-5; TRBD1 is a possible D gene (5 bases). V was shortened by 3 bases and J by 0 bases, with 12 bases between the two germline ends. This CDR3 spans 16 amino acids. Per germline, CDR1 LNHDA and CDR2 SQIVND (reference sequence). DNA of the CDR3: TGTGCCAGTAGTATGTGGGGGGGATTTAGCAATCAGCCCCAGCATTTT. Its translation: CASSMWGGFSNQPQHF.

This clone was found many times. CDR3 in amino acids: CASSEPDRPTQPQHF. Written as DNA, the CDR3 is TGTGCCAGCAGTGAACCGGACAGGCCGACCCAGCCCCAGCATTTT. The chain recombines TRBV6-1 with TRBJ1-5; 7 positions match TRBD1. The CDR3 loop spans 15 amino acids. The germline V gene encodes CDR1 MNHNS and CDR2 SASEGT. V lost 2 bases, J lost 7 bases, and 8 bases stayed unmatched.

V and J are TRBV27 and TRBJ2-3; 7 nucleotides align to TRBD1. The CDR3 is made up of 15 amino acids. CDR1 MNHEY and CDR2 SMNVEV come from the germline V gene (reference sequence). Trimming removed 1 base from V and 2 bases from J; junction bases left unmatched: 3. Written as DNA, the CDR3 is TGTGCCAGCAGTTTATGGGGGACAGACACAGATACGCAGTATTTT. Translation: CASSLWGTDTDTQYF.

This sequence joins TRBV6-1 and TRBJ2-5; D is perhaps TRBD1 (6 bases). With 3 bases removed from V and 2 bases from J, the gap between germline ends came to 7 bases. Germline-derived CDR1 and CDR2 are MNHNS and SASEGT. This CDR3 is built from 13 residues. The CDR3 spells CASSDRGQETQYF. The DNA for the CDR3 is TGTGCCAGCAGTGACAGGGGTCAAGAGACCCAGTACTTC.

With respect to this clone: Other DNA variants within this sample encode the same CDR3. CDR3 nucleotides: TGTGCCAGCAGTACAGGGGGCTACGAGCAGTACTTC. Translating gives CASSTGGYEQYF. The V call is TRBV12-3 or TRBV12-4, the J call TRBJ2-7; 8 bases map to TRBD1. J was trimmed by 3 bases and V by 5 bases; bases with no gene match: 0. The CDR3 runs to 12 residues.

V is TRBV27 and J is TRBJ1-5, with D hard to call. This CDR3 comprises 15 residues. The germline V gene has CDR1 MNHEY and CDR2 SMNVEV (reference sequence). V was cut by 4 bases and J by 0 bases, with 10 bases left in between. CDR3 DNA sequence: TGTGCCAGCAGTTCGCTGGAGAGTAGCAATCAGCCCCAGCATTTT. The encoded protein is CASSSLESSNQPQHF.

The rearrangement uses TRBV29-1 and TRBJ1-1, with TRBD1 matching 7 bases. J gave up 4 bases and V 5 bases, and 7 bases lay outside the gene matches. The CDR3 spans 13 residues. Germline values: CDR1 SQVTM, CDR2 ANQGSEA. In DNA, the CDR3 is TGCAGCGTTCATCAGGGGGTCGGCACTGAAGCTTTCTTT. Protein: CSVHQGVGTEAFF.

For this clone: This sample also contains other DNA sequences that code for the same CDR3. The chain recombines TRBV6-1 with TRBJ1-1; D is unresolved. This CDR3 spans 13 amino acids. Germline lookup yields CDR1 MNHNS and CDR2 SASEGT. Deletions cut 2 bases from V and 4 bases from J, with 8 bases between. The CDR3 DNA is TGTGCCAGCAGTGAAAGAGAGGTCACTGAAGCTTTCTTT. Translating it yields CASSEREVTEAFF.

The rearrangement joins TRBV28 to TRBJ2-1, with 8 bases identical to TRBD1. Trimming took 6 bases from V and 5 from J; bases not matched to a gene: 9. The CDR3 spans 15 residues. The V gene's germline CDR1 is MDHEN and CDR2 SYDVKM. The CDR3 DNA reads as TGTGCCAGCAGGACCGGGACAGGACGCAACAATGAGCAGTTCTTC. Encoded protein: CASRTGTGRNNEQFF.

This clone has only a few counts. The V and J genes are TRBV3-1 (or the pseudogene TRBV3-2) and TRBJ1-2, with 7 bases fitting TRBD1. The CDR3 runs to 16 residues. Germline-derived CDR1 and CDR2 are LGHDT and YNNKEL (reference sequence). J gave up 2 bases and V 1 base, and 7 bases lay outside the gene matches. For the CDR3, the DNA is TGTGCCAGCAGCCAAGCTAACTTACAGGGGAACTATGGCTACACCTTC. Protein sequence: CASSQANLQGNYGYTF.

This rearrangement joins TRBV19 to TRBJ1-1; D is perhaps TRBD1 (6 bases). The CDR3 covers 14 residues. V gave up 8 bases and J gave up 1 base, with 14 bases separating them. Germline V gives CDR1 LNHDA, CDR2 SQIVND (reference sequence). CDR3 residues: CASFNRAENTEAFF. The CDR3 DNA sequence: TGTGCCAGTTTTAACAGGGCCGAGAACACTGAAGCTTTCTTT.

The gene calls are TRBV5-5 and TRBJ1-4, with 9 bases lining up with TRBD1. The CDR3 has 15 amino acids. V shed 3 bases and J 8 bases; nucleotides not matched to a gene: 8. Germline CDR1 and CDR2: SGHKS and YYEKEE (reference sequence). CDR3 residues: CASSYPGQGGEKLFF. CDR3 nucleotide sequence: TGTGCCAGCAGCTATCCGGGACAGGGAGGCGAAAAACTGTTTTTT. The whole variable domain, filled in from reference TRBV5-5 and TRBJ1-4, reads DAGVTQSPTHLIKTRGQQVTLRCSPISGHKSVSWYQQVLGQGPQFIFQYYEKEERGRGNFPDRFSARQFPNYSSELNVNALLLGDSALYLCASSYPGQGGEKLFFGSGTQLSVL.

V gene TRBV28 combines with J gene TRBJ2-5, with D possibly matching TRBD2 (6 bases). The CDR3 totals 18 residues. Deletions cut 4 bases from V and 5 bases from J, with 26 bases between. Germline CDR1 and CDR2: MDHEN and SYDVKM. The CDR3 region is CASSSTRRGPILAETQYF. The CDR3, as DNA: TGTGCCAGCAGTTCGACGAGGAGGGGTCCAATCCTGGCTGAGACCCAGTACTTC.

This clone was recorded a few times. The chain is built from TRBV30 and TRBJ2-1; D unresolved. CDR3 length: 10 residues. Looked up from germline, CDR1 is GTSNPN and CDR2 is SVGIG (reference sequence). Trimming cost V 7 bases and J 8 bases, with 9 bases left between them. CDR3 coding DNA: TGTGCCTTGGCCGGAGATGAGCAGTTCTTC. It yields the protein CALAGDEQFF.

This sequence joins TRBV7-8 and TRBJ1-6; 7 positions match TRBD1. V shed 3 bases, J shed 6 bases, and the junction held 17 bases outside the gene matches. The germline CDR1 and CDR2 sequences are SGHVS and FQNEAQ. The CDR3 is 19 residues long. Here the CDR3 reads CASSFYRGGFRTINSPLHF. Here the CDR3 DNA reads TGTGCCAGCAGCTTTTACAGGGGAGGTTTCAGGACTATTAATTCACCCCTCCACTTT.

This chain links TRBV7-8 with TRBJ1-4; no clear D gene. The germline V gene has CDR1 SGHVS and CDR2 FQNEAQ. This CDR3 comprises 13 residues. V gave up 5 bases and J gave up 5 bases, with 9 bases separating them. CDR3 in DNA: TGTGCCAGCAGCCCCCGGGAGAATGAAAAACTGTTTTTT. This sequence encodes CASSPRENEKLFF.

V is TRBV19 and J is TRBJ1-1, with 10 positions matching TRBD1. The CDR3 contains 15 residues. Germline values: CDR1 LNHDA, CDR2 SQIVND (reference sequence). The V and J ends lost 1 base and 2 bases, in that order; junction bases with no gene match: 1. The CDR3 DNA sequence: TGTGCCAGTAGTATAGCGACAGGGGGCAACACTGAAGCTTTCTTT. It encodes CASSIATGGNTEAFF. Together with reference TRBV19 and TRBJ1-1, the CDR3 gives the full variable domain: DGGITQSPKYLFRKEGQNVTLSCEQNLNHDAMYWYRQDPGQGLRLIYYSQIVNDFQKGDIAEGYSVSREKKESFPLTVTSAQKNPTAFYLCASSIATGGNTEAFFGQGTRLTVV.

V and J are TRBV7-9 and TRBJ2-7; a possible D gene is TRBD1 (5 bases). Germline CDR1 SEHNR, CDR2 FQNEAQ (reference sequence). The CDR3 spans 16 residues. V lost 5 bases, J lost 7 bases, and 24 bases lay in between. The CDR3: CASSPQNLRGGAEQYF. In DNA, the CDR3 is TGTGCCAGCAGCCCACAGAATTTACGCGGTGGGGCTGAGCAGTACTTC.